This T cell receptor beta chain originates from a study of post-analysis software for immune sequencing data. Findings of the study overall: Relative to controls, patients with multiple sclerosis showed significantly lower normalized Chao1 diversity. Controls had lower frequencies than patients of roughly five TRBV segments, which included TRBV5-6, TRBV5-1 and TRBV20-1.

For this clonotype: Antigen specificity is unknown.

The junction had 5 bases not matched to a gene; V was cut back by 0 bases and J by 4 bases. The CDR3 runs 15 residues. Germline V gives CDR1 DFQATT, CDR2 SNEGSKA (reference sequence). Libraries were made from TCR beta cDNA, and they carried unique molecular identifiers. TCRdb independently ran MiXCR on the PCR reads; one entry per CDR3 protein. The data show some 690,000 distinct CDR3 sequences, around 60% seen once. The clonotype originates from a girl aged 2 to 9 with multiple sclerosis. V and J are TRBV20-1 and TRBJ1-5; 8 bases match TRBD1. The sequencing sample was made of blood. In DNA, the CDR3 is TGCAGTGCTAGAGATGGACAGGGCACAAATCAGCCCCAGCATTTT. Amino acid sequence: CSARDGQGTNQPQHF.